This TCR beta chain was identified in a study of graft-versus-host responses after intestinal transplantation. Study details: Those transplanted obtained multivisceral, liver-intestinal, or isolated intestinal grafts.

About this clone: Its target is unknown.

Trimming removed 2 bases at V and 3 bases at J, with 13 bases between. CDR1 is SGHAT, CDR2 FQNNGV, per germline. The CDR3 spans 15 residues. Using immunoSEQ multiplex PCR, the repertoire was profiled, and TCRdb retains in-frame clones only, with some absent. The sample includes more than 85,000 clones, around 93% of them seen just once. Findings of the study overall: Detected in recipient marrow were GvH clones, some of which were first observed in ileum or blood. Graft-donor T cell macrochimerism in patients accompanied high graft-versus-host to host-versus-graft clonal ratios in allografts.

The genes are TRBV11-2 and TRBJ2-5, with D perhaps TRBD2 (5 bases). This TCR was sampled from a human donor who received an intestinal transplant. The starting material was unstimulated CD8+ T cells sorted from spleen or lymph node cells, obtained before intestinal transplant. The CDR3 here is CASSLSPRGKETQYF. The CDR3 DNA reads TGTGCCAGCAGCTTATCCCCCAGAGGGAAAGAGACCCAGTACTTC.